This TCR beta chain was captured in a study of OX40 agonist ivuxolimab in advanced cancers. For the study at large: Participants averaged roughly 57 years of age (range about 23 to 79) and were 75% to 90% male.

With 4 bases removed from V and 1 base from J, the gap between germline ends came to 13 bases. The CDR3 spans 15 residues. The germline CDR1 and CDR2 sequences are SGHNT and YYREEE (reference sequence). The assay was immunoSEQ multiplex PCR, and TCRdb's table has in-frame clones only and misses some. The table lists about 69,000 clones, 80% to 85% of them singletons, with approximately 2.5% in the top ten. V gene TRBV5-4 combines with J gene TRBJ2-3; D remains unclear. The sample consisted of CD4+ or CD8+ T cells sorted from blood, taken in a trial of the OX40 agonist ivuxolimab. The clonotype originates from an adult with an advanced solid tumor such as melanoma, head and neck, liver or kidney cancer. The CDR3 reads CASSRVGGGTDTQYF. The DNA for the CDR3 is TGTGCCAGCAGCCGAGTTGGTGGCGGCACAGATACGCAGTATTTT.